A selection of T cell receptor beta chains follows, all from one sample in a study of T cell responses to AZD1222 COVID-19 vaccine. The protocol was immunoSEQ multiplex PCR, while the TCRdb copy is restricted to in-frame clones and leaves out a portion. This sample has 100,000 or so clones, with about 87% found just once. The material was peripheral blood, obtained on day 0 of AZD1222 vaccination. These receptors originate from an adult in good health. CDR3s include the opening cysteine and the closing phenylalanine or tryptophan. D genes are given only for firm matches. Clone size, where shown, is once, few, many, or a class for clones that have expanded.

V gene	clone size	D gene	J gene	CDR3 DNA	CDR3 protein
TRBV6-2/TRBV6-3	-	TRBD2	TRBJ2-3	TGTGCCAGCAGTGCTCCGGGGACTAGCGGGAGGAAGGGGTCAGATACGCAGTATTTT	CASSAPGTSGRKGSDTQYF
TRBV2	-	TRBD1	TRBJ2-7	TGTGCCAGCAGCCCACCCGGACAGGGGTGGTACTTC	CASSPPGQGWYF
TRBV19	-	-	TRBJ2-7	TGTGCCAGTAGTGGGGGAAGCCACGAGCAGTACTTC	CASSGGSHEQYF
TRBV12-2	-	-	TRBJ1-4	TGTGCAAGTCGCTTTTCGAAGGGCGATGCAACTAATGAAAAACTGTTTTTT	CASRFSKGDATNEKLFF
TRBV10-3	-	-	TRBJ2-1	TGTGCCATCAGTGAGGAGGTGGGCGCCAGAAATGAGCAGTTCTTC	CAISEEVGARNEQFF
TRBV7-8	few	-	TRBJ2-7	TGTGCCAGCAGCTTAGGGGTAGCTGCCTACGAGCAGTACTTC	CASSLGVAAYEQYF
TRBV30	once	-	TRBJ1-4	TGTGCCTGGAGTGTATCCCAGGGTCGAAAACTGTTTTTT	CAWSVSQGRKLFF
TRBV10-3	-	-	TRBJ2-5	TGTGCCATCAGTGAGTCGTCAGAGACTCGGGAGACCCAGTACTTC	CAISESSETRETQYF
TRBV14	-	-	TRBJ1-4	TGTGCCAGCCTCACGGTAGAAAAACTGTTTTTT	CASLTVEKLFF
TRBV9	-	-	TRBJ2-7	TGTGCCAGCAGCGCCTCTGACGGATTTAGCTACGAGCAGTACTTC	CASSASDGFSYEQYF
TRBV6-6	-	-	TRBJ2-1	TGTGCCAGCGCCATACAGCGTTTTACGTGGAATGAGCAGTTCTTC	CASAIQRFTWNEQFF
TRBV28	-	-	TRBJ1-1	TGTGCCAGCATCCCATCCGCACCAGGCAACACTGAAGCTTTCTTT	CASIPSAPGNTEAFF
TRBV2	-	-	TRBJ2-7	TGTGCCAGCAGTGACCCCGACACTCGTCGTTTTTCACTCTACGAGCAGTACTTC	CASSDPDTRRFSLYEQYF
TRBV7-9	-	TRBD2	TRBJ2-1	TGTGCCACCCCAATGGGGGGGATCTACAATGAGCAGTTCTTC	CATPMGGIYNEQFF
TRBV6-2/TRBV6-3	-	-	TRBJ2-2	TGTGCCAGCAGTTACCCCTCCAGGGGAATCGGGGAGCTGTTTTTT	CASSYPSRGIGELFF
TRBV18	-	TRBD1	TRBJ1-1	TGTGCCAGCTCACCACTCGGGACAGCGAACACTGAAGCTTTCTTT	CASSPLGTANTEAFF
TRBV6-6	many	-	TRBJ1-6	TGTGCCAGCAGTCGACTCGCCCTAGAACGGACCTATAATTCACCCCTCCACTTT	CASSRLALERTYNSPLHF
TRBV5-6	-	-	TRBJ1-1	TGTGCCAGCAGCTTGGCCCCGATCTATTTTAGCACTGAAGCTTTCTTT	CASSLAPIYFSTEAFF
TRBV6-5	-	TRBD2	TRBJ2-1	TGTGCCAGCAGGGTAGCGGGCCTCTACAATGAGCAGTTCTTC	CASRVAGLYNEQFF
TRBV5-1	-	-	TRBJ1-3	TGCGCCAGCAGCGCAGACAGTGCTGGAAACACCATATATTTT	CASSADSAGNTIYF
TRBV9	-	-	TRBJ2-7	TGTGCCAGCACGGGGGCTCACTCGCCCGAGCAGTACTTC	CASTGAHSPEQYF
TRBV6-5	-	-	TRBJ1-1	TGTGCCAGCTGCCGGGGCCGGTACACTGAAGCTTTCTTT	CASCRGRYTEAFF